The 32 T cell receptor beta chains presented below share a single source sample, sequenced in a study of cytomegalovirus exposure and HLA in healthy donors. Amplification used 60 Vbeta primers and 13 Jbeta primers. Some clones are missing from TCRdb's copy, which holds only in-frame ones; the method was immunoSEQ multiplex PCR. This table has approximately 130,000 clones, about 86% appearing once. Input material: PBMCs. The origin of the receptors is a woman aged 25 to 39 in good health and CMV-seronegative.

The chain is built from TRBV6-6 and TRBJ2-5; D possibly corresponds to TRBD2 (7 bases). The germline CDR1 and CDR2 sequences are MNHNY and SVGAGI (reference sequence). The ends were cut back, 2 bases at V and 9 bases at J, with 16 bases in the middle. There are 14 residues in the CDR3. The CDR3 DNA sequence: TGTGCCAGCAGTTACCGAGGGGGGGGCGGGGCCCAGTACTTC. This gives the protein CASSYRGGGGAQYF.

This chain joins TRBV5-3 and TRBJ1-2; tentative D call: TRBD1 (5 bases). TRBV5-3 is marked as an open reading frame, function uncertain. The V and J ends lost 0 bases and 0 bases respectively, with 12 bases between them. CDR3 length: 16 residues. The CDR3 protein is CARSLAAGNSNYGYTF. CDR3 in DNA: TGTGCCAGAAGCTTGGCTGCAGGGAATTCTAACTATGGCTACACCTTC.

For the CDR3, the DNA is TGTGCCAGCAGCCCCACCCCCCCCCAGGGAAATGAAAAACTGTTTTTT. Translating gives CASSPTPPQGNEKLFF. The V and J genes are TRBV7-8 and TRBJ1-4, with a tentative D call TRBD1 (5 bases). Germline lookup yields CDR1 SGHVS and CDR2 FQNEAQ. CDR3 size: 16 residues. The germline V and J ends were trimmed by 5 bases and 5 bases, with 18 bases remaining between them.

The chain joins TRBV7-9 to TRBJ2-5; the match to TRBD1 covers 9 bases. CDR3 length equals 15 residues. Germline CDR1 reads SEHNR; CDR2 reads FQNEAQ (reference sequence). The trim removed 5 bases at V and 1 base at J, leaving 5 bases unmatched. The DNA of the CDR3 is TGTGCCAGCAGCCAAGGACAGGGGATCCAAGAGACCCAGTACTTC. The encoded protein is CASSQGQGIQETQYF.

CDR3 DNA sequence: TGCAGCGTTAGCACCTGGACAGGGAGTGAGCAAGAGACCCAGTACTTC. Translation: CSVSTWTGSEQETQYF. The chain employs TRBV29-1 and TRBJ2-5, with 8 nucleotides matching TRBD1. The CDR3 has 16 amino acids. Germline loops: CDR1 SQVTM, CDR2 ANQGSEA. J lost 2 bases, V lost 5 bases, and 13 bases had no gene match.

The chain uses TRBV2 and TRBJ1-1; the D is unclear. This CDR3 region has 12 residues. The V and J ends lost 3 bases and 5 bases respectively, with 7 bases between them. The germline V gene encodes CDR1 SNHLY and CDR2 FYNNEI. The CDR3 region is CASSERETEAFF. CDR3 bases: TGTGCCAGCAGTGAGCGGGAGACTGAAGCTTTCTTT.

The V call is TRBV11-2, the J call TRBJ1-1; D is undetermined. The CDR3 has 14 residues. With 1 base removed from V and 1 base from J, the gap between germline ends came to 7 bases. Germline V gene data show CDR1 as SGHAT and CDR2 as FQNNGV. CDR3 sequence reads: CASSLVFGNTEAFF. The CDR3 bases are TGTGCCAGCAGCTTAGTTTTCGGGAACACTGAAGCTTTCTTT.

The chain couples TRBV4-3 to TRBJ1-5; 9 bases match TRBD1. The junction had 4 bases not matched to a gene; V was cut back by 1 base and J by 3 bases. This CDR3 is 16 amino acids long. CDR1 LGHNA and CDR2 YSLEER come from the germline V gene. Written as DNA, the CDR3 is TGCGCCAGCAGCCAAGGGACAGGGGACTTCAATCAGCCCCAGCATTTT. It translates to CASSQGTGDFNQPQHF.

The chain is built from TRBV6-1 and TRBJ2-1, with TRBD2 matching over 13 bases. CDR3 length: 17 residues. Germline V gene sequence: CDR1 MNHNS, CDR2 SASEGT. V shed 2 bases, J shed 7 bases, and the junction held 8 bases outside the gene matches. The CDR3 spells CASSESLLAGGRNEQFF. CDR3 DNA: TGTGCCAGCAGTGAATCCCTACTAGCGGGGGGGAGGAATGAGCAGTTCTTC.

The genes are TRBV14 and TRBJ1-1, with D perhaps matching TRBD1 (6 bases). Germline V CDR1 and CDR2: SGHDN, FVKESK. The CDR3 runs to 14 residues. Trimming pared 2 bases from V and 5 bases from J, leaving 12 bases between. CDR3 in amino acids: CASSQFYRATEAFF. The CDR3 DNA reads TGTGCCAGCAGCCAATTTTACAGGGCGACTGAAGCTTTCTTT.

The V call is TRBV7-3, the J call TRBJ2-1, with 7 bases lining up with TRBD2. The CDR3 is made up of 17 amino acids. The V gene end was trimmed by 5 bases and the J gene end by 7 bases; junction bases not matched to a gene: 17. Germline CDR1 reads SGHTA; CDR2 reads FQGTGA. The CDR3 sequence is CASSPLVAAGEENEQFF. CDR3 DNA sequence: TGTGCCAGCAGCCCCTTGGTTGCCGCGGGAGAGGAGAATGAGCAGTTCTTC.

The chain carries TRBV4-2 and TRBJ2-5, with 10 bases identical to TRBD1. V lost 1 base to trimming and J lost 3 bases; unmatched junction nucleotides: 2. There are 15 residues in the CDR3. Germline V gives CDR1 LGHNA, CDR2 YNFKEQ. For the CDR3, the DNA is TGTGCCAGCAGCCAAGTGGGGACAGGGGAAGAGACCCAGTACTTC. Its protein is CASSQVGTGEETQYF.

The rearrangement uses TRBV21-1 and TRBJ2-5; the table gives TRBD1 as D, unverified against the DNA. TRBV21-1 counts as a pseudogene. CDR3 length equals 15 residues. DNA for the CDR3: TGTGCCAGCAGTCGTGGGAACGGGACAGGGTTTTCCCAGTACTTC. This encodes CASSRGNGTGFSQYF.

V is TRBV20-1 and J is TRBJ2-5; D gene ambiguous. The J call may be faulty, since TRBJ2-7 better matches the DNA end. Germline V gene sequence: CDR1 DFQATT, CDR2 SNEGSKA (reference sequence). CDR3 size: 11 residues. The CDR3 DNA sequence: TGCAGTGCTAGAGACACCTACGAGCAGTACTTC. Its translation: CSARDTYEQYF.

This clone was recorded a few times. The chain combines TRBV7-2 with TRBJ2-3, with 8 bases fitting TRBD1. V lost 5 bases and J lost 6; bases outside the gene matches: 4. This CDR3 region has 13 residues. CDR1 is SGHTA and CDR2 is FQGNSA in the germline V gene. The CDR3 loop reads CASSRTGKDTQYF. As DNA, the CDR3 is TGTGCCAGCAGCCGGACAGGGAAGGATACGCAGTATTTT.

J is TRBJ2-2 and V is TRBV28; TRBD2 matches at 14 bases. The CDR3 spans 17 residues. Germline V gene data show CDR1 as MDHEN and CDR2 as SYDVKM. V was clipped by 4 bases and J by 5 bases; unmatched bases: 6. CDR3 protein: CASSSSWTSGRTGELFF. For the CDR3, the DNA is TGTGCCAGCAGTTCATCGTGGACTAGCGGGAGGACCGGGGAGCTGTTTTTT.

The chain couples TRBV19 to TRBJ2-3; 14 nucleotides agree with TRBD2. This CDR3 has 16 residues. Losses at the gene ends were 4 bases for V and 4 bases for J; bases not matched to a gene: 4. Germline assignment: CDR1 LNHDA and CDR2 SQIVND (reference sequence). The CDR3 loop is CASSKGLAGVADTQYF. CDR3 in DNA: TGTGCCAGTAGTAAGGGACTAGCGGGAGTGGCAGATACGCAGTATTTT.

This sequence joins TRBV20-1 and TRBJ2-1; TRBD2 might be the D (6 bases). Trimming took off 3 bases at V and 7 bases at J, with 7 bases between the two ends. The CDR3 totals 11 residues. Germline V lookup: CDR1 DFQATT, CDR2 SNEGSKA (reference sequence). CDR3 coding DNA: TGCAGTGCTAGGGCGGGAAATGAGCAGTTCTTC. Translation gives CSARAGNEQFF.

The chain couples TRBV9 to TRBJ1-2; 7 bases align to TRBD1. V lost 4 bases, J lost 5 bases, and 14 bases stayed unmatched. There are 16 residues in the CDR3. CDR1 and CDR2 (germline): SGDLS, YYNGEE. The CDR3 sequence is CASSTHTGVRIYGYTF. CDR3 nucleotide sequence: TGTGCCAGCAGCACACACACAGGGGTCAGGATATATGGCTACACCTTC.

The chain uses TRBV7-6 and TRBJ2-7; TRBD2 agrees at 9 bases. Germline-derived CDR1 and CDR2 are SGHVS and FNYEAQ. V lost 4 bases to trimming and J lost 3 bases; unmatched junction nucleotides: 13. CDR3 size: 17 residues. The CDR3 nucleotides read TGTGCCAGCAGCTCCCAAGTCCCTAGCGGGATTATCTACGAGCAGTACTTC. The encoded protein is CASSSQVPSGIIYEQYF.

Comment on this clone: The same CDR3 arises from other DNA sequences in this sample as well. The chain carries TRBV19 and TRBJ2-2; D remains ambiguous. CDR3 size: 12 residues. In germline, CDR1 is LNHDA, CDR2 SQIVND (reference sequence). The V gene lost 5 bases and the J gene lost 5 bases, with 6 bases spanning the gap. DNA of the CDR3: TGTGCCAGTAGTCCCGGGACCGGGGAGCTGTTTTTT. Protein product: CASSPGTGELFF.

This chain links TRBV7-6 with TRBJ1-1; maybe TRBD1 (6 bases). The germline V and J ends were trimmed by 1 base and 4 bases, with 13 bases remaining between them. Germline CDR1 SGHVS, CDR2 FNYEAQ. The CDR3 sequence is 15 residues long. CDR3: CASSLDTGLGTEAFF. CDR3 bases: TGTGCCAGCAGCTTAGACACAGGGTTGGGCACTGAAGCTTTCTTT.

This sequence joins TRBV27 and TRBJ1-4, with 9 positions matching TRBD1. Germline-derived CDR1 and CDR2 are MNHEY and SMNVEV (reference sequence). The CDR3 length is 15 residues. V trimming: 3 bases; J trimming: 7 bases; junction bases outside the gene matches: 6. The CDR3 sequence: CASSFSGTGPEKLFF. The CDR3 DNA reads as TGTGCCAGCAGTTTCTCCGGGACAGGGCCTGAAAAACTGTTTTTT.

V and J are TRBV28 and TRBJ2-7; 11 bases align to TRBD2. In germline, CDR1 is MDHEN, CDR2 SYDVKM. This CDR3 is built from 14 residues. Unmatched junction bases numbered 7, after V lost 6 bases and J lost 6 bases. The chain's CDR3 is CASSDTSGSPEQYF. The CDR3, as DNA: TGTGCCAGCAGCGACACTAGCGGGAGCCCCGAGCAGTACTTC.

The chain joins TRBV20-1 to TRBJ1-1; D remains ambiguous. V lost 0 bases, J lost 5 bases, and 4 bases lay in between. The CDR3 sequence is 11 residues long. The germline CDR1 and CDR2 sequences are DFQATT and SNEGSKA (reference sequence). CDR3 amino acids: CSARDQTEAFF. For the CDR3, the DNA is TGCAGTGCTAGAGATCAAACTGAAGCTTTCTTT.

J is TRBJ2-1 and V is TRBV27; 7 positions agree with TRBD1. CDR3 length: 14 residues. Looked up from germline, CDR1 is MNHEY and CDR2 is SMNVEV (reference sequence). V was clipped by 4 bases and J by 8 bases; unmatched bases: 8. The CDR3: CASSSHRGGDEQFF. CDR3 bases: TGTGCCAGCAGTTCCCACAGGGGTGGAGATGAGCAGTTCTTC.

The chain links TRBV28 to TRBJ1-5; D unclear. V lost 5 bases to trimming and J lost 9 bases, with 11 bases between them. This CDR3 is built from 12 residues. CDR1 and CDR2 (germline): MDHEN, SYDVKM. The CDR3: CASSLARPPQHF. Written as DNA, the CDR3 is TGTGCCAGCAGTCTCGCGCGGCCGCCCCAGCATTTT. Variable domain in full (rest from reference TRBV28 and TRBJ1-5): DVKVTQSSRYLVKRTGEKVFLECVQDMDHENMFWYRQDPGLGLRLIYFSYDVKMKEKGDIPEGYSVSREKKERFSLILESASTNQTSMYLCASSLARPPQHFGDGTRLSIL.

In its sample, this clone was seen once. The rearrangement joins TRBV11-2 to TRBJ1-1; 8 bases match TRBD1. CDR1 SGHAT and CDR2 FQNNGV come from the germline V gene. This CDR3 is 13 amino acids long. V trimming: 5 bases; J trimming: 3 bases; junction bases outside the gene matches: 2. Here the CDR3 DNA reads TGTGCCAGCAGCCGACAGGGGCACACTGAAGCTTTCTTT. Its translation is CASSRQGHTEAFF.

The rearrangement uses TRBV9 and TRBJ2-1; D possibly corresponds to TRBD1 (6 bases). Trimming shortened V by 2 bases and J by 2 bases, and 14 bases separated the two germline ends. The CDR3 covers 16 residues. The germline CDR1 and CDR2 sequences are SGDLS and YYNGEE. The CDR3 DNA is TGTGCCAGCAGCGTGGGGGCAGAACCTACCTACAATGAGCAGTTCTTC. It codes for CASSVGAEPTYNEQFF.

This clone came up once. The gene calls are TRBV5-4 and TRBJ1-2, with D possibly being TRBD1 (6 bases). CDR1 is SGHNT and CDR2 is YYREEE in the germline V gene (reference sequence). V was pared by 4 bases and J by 6 bases, with 19 bases between. This CDR3 has 15 residues. CDR3 region: CASSPGGGLLDGYTF. CDR3 in DNA: TGTGCCAGCAGCCCCGGGGGGGGGCTTCTGGATGGCTACACCTTC.

The CDR3 sequence: CASSQTGRAYEQYF. CDR3 DNA sequence: TGCGCCAGCAGCCAAACAGGACGCGCCTACGAGCAGTACTTC. The rearrangement links TRBV4-3 to TRBJ2-7; weak D call: TRBD1 (5 bases). Between the trimmed V and J ends, which lost 2 bases and 2 bases, there was a span of 10 bases. Germline loops: CDR1 LGHNA, CDR2 YSLEER. The CDR3 has 14 residues.

The gene calls are TRBV5-4 and TRBJ2-7, with 9 bases lining up with TRBD1. The trim removed 5 bases at V and 3 bases at J, leaving 3 bases unmatched. This CDR3 has 13 residues. Per germline, CDR1 SGHNT and CDR2 YYREEE (reference sequence). The CDR3 loop reads CASRMDRGYEQYF. The CDR3 DNA sequence: TGTGCCAGCAGGATGGACAGGGGCTACGAGCAGTACTTC.